The text below deals with one TCR beta chain. The primer mix had 60 Vbeta and 13 Jbeta primers. TCRdb's copy holds only in-frame clones and misses some; the assay was immunoSEQ multiplex PCR. Of under 150,000 clones in the sample, about 75% were seen once. The CDR3 totals 15 residues. Germline V CDR1 and CDR2: SEHNR, FQNEAQ (reference sequence). Trimming at V came to 6 bases and at J to 3 bases, leaving 6 bases not matched to a gene. These data are taken from a study of cytomegalovirus exposure and HLA in healthy donors. This receptor was identified in a man in his fifties or sixties in good health and CMV-seronegative. This chain connects TRBV7-9 to TRBJ2-3, with TRBD2 matching 10 bases. What was sequenced was PBMCs. For the CDR3, the DNA is TGTGCCAGCAGAGCTCTAGCGGGAGCAACAGATACGCAGTATTTT. It encodes CASRALAGATDTQYF.